This T cell receptor beta chain appears in the sequencing data of a study of long-term antiretroviral therapy in people with HIV. This CDR3 has 16 residues. V shed 4 bases and J shed 9 bases, with 19 bases lying between them. Germline assignment: CDR1 SEHNR and CDR2 FQNEAQ (reference sequence). Survey-level resolution applied to immunoSEQ assay v3.0. Sequencing aimed at 40,000-50,000 T-cell genomes per sample. The method was immunoSEQ multiplex PCR; TCRdb's version includes in-frame clones alone and lacks a portion of them. The sample lists about 7,200 clones; about 74% were seen once. One or more pre-ART and two or more post-ART PBMC samples were available from each donor.

This sample comprised unsorted PBMCs, obtained 0.9 years before starting antiretroviral therapy. The clonotype was recovered from a middle-aged man with HIV. The chain recombines TRBV7-9 with TRBJ1-6; tentatively, D is TRBD1 (6 bases). The CDR3 is CASSSPGPQGGSPLHF. The CDR3 coding sequence is TGTGCCAGCAGCTCCCCGGGACCTCAAGGGGGTTCACCCCTCCACTTT.